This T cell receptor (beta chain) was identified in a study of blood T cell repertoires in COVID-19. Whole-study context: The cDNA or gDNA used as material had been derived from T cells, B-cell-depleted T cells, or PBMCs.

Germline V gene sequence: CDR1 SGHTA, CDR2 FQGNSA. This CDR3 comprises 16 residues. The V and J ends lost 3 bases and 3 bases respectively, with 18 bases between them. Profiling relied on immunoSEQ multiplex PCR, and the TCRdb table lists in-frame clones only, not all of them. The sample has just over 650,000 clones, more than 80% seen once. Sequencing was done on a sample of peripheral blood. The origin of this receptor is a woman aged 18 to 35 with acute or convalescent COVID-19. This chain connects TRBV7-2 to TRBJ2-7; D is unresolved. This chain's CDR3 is CASSLGIGPTIYEQYF. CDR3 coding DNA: TGTGCCAGCAGCTTGGGCATTGGGCCTACAATCTACGAGCAGTACTTC. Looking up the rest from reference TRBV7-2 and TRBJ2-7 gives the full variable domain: GAGVSQSPSNKVTEKGKDVELRCDPISGHTALYWYRQSLGQGLEFLIYFQGNSAPDKSGLPSDRFSAERTGGSVSTLTIQRTQQEDSAVYLCASSLGIGPTIYEQYFGPGTRLTVT.